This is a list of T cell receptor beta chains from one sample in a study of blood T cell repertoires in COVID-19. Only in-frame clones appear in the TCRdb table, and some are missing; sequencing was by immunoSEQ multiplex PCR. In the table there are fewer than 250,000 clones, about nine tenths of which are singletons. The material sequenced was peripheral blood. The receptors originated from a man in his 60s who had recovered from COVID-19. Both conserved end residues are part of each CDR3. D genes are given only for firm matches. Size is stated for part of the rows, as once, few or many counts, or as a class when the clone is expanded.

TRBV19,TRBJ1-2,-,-,CASTSWGRNGYTF
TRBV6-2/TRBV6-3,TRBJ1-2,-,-,CASSYSRGCTF
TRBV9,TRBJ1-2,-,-,CASSAHSYGYTF
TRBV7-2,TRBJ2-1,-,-,CASSLSYGGSASYNEQFF
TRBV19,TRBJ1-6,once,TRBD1,CASNPGQYNSPLHF
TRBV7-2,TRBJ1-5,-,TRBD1,CASSREGAGPQHF
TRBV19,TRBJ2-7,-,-,CASSIVNSYEQYF
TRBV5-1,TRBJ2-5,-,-,CASSFSTDRQIAETQYF
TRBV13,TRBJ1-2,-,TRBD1,CASTEVKGTGVSRDGYTF
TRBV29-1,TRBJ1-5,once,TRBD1,CSVVSDRADGYQPQHF
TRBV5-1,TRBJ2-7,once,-,CASSLEGGSSYEQYF
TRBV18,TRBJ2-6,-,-,CASSLPGGSGANVLTF
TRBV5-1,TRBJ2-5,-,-,CASSTLKAGETQYF
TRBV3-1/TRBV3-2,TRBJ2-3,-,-,CASSQRGDSTDTQYF
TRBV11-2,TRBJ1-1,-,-,CASSLGQGSQINTEAFF
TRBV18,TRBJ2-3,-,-,CASSAVDTQYF
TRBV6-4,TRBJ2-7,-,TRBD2,CASSEIAGGHEQYF
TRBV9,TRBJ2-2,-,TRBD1,CARRFRTDRGLHTGELFF
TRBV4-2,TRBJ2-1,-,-,CASSLGSSYNEQFF
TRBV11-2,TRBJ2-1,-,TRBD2,CASSLGAERGAYNEQFF
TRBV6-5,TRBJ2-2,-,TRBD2,CASTRLAVNTGELFF
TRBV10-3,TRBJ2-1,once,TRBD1,CATRQGAYNEQFF
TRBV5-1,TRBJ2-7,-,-,CASSLDGQGPSYEQYF
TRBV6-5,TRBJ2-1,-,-,CASTAPEGAYNEQFF
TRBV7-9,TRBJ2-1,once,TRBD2,CASSKTLSGGGYNEQFF
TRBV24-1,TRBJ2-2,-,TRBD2,CATTEAGGTGELFF
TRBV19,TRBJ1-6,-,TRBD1,CASSATGQFYNSPLHF
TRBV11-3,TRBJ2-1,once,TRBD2,CASSLAGTSGGNEQFF
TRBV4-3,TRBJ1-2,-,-,CASSQDRRGAWYGYTF
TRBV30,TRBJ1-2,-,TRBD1,CAWSPGTGPWYGYTF
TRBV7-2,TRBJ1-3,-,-,CASSLALSGNTIYF
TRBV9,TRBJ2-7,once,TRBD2,CASSGRTSGETYEQYF
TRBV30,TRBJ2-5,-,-,CAWRRQDQETQYF
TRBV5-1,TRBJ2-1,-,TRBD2,CASSYSGRGSNEQFF
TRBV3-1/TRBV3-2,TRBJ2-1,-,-,CASSQLPPTASNEQFF
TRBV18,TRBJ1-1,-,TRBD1,CASSQTGWDTEAFF